This T cell receptor (beta chain) derives from a study of blood T cell repertoires in COVID-19. V dropped 2 bases and J dropped 10 bases, with 9 bases sitting between them. Looked up from germline, CDR1 is SNHLY and CDR2 is FYNNEI. The CDR3 loop spans 13 amino acids. Produced via immunoSEQ multiplex PCR; TCRdb's table is partial and in-frame only. This sample carries some 260,000 clones, 82% of them seen once, and the ten largest clones take 4.9%. The TCR comes from a woman aged 80 or over with active or convalescent COVID-19. The chain couples TRBV2 to TRBJ1-6; no firm D call. The sequencing sample was made of peripheral blood. The CDR3 reads CASSERRLSPLHF. DNA of the CDR3: TGTGCCAGCAGTGAACGCAGATTATCACCCCTCCACTTT.